These 31 T cell receptor beta chains were sequenced from one sample in a study of identical twins. Via MiXCR, TCRdb re-called the 5' RACE reads, giving one row per CDR3 protein. In the table there are around 490,000 distinct CDR3 sequences, more than 20% of which are singletons. The sample also formed part of further work on yellow fever vaccine responses in identical twins.

Material: CD4+ T cells sorted from blood. The receptors originated from a woman between 18 and 30 years old in good health.

The chain links TRBV5-1 to TRBJ2-5; TRBD1 agrees at 11 bases. Germline CDR1 SGHRS, CDR2 YFSETQ. The CDR3 runs to 16 residues. V lost 6 bases and J lost 7; bases outside the gene matches: 14. The CDR3 reads CASTQFGQGAGGTQYF. The CDR3 coding sequence is TGCGCCAGCACCCAATTCGGACAGGGGGCCGGGGGGACCCAGTACTTC. The full variable domain, with the rest looked up from reference TRBV5-1 and TRBJ2-5, is KAGVTQTPRYLIKTRGQQVTLSCSPISGHRSVSWYQQTPGQGLQFLFEYFSETQRNKGNFPGRFSGRQFSNSRSEMNVSTLELGDSALYLCASTQFGQGAGGTQYFGPGTRLLVL.

The genes are TRBV5-1 and TRBJ1-1; 8 nucleotides align to TRBD1. This CDR3 has 12 amino acids. CDR1 is SGHRS, CDR2 YFSETQ, per germline. The ends lost 4 bases at V and 8 bases at J; junction bases unmatched: 4. The chain's CDR3 is CASSTRTGEAFF. CDR3 nucleotide sequence: TGCGCCAGCAGCACCCGGACAGGGGAAGCTTTCTTT.

This chain links TRBV20-1 with TRBJ2-5; 8 bases line up with TRBD2. V trimming: 5 bases; J trimming: 1 base; junction bases outside the gene matches: 15. CDR3 length: 17 residues. Germline V gene sequence: CDR1 DFQATT, CDR2 SNEGSKA (reference sequence). The chain's CDR3 is CSAPPGRGEAVQETQYF. CDR3 nucleotides: TGCAGTGCTCCTCCGGGGCGGGGGGAGGCCGTCCAAGAGACCCAGTACTTC.

This clonotype occurred a few times. The chain employs TRBV18 and TRBJ1-2; D not resolved. The V and J ends lost 3 bases and 0 bases respectively, with 14 bases between them. CDR1 is KGHSH, CDR2 LQKENI, per germline. The CDR3 covers 16 residues. In nucleotides, the CDR3 is TGTGCCAGCTCACCTTTCGGGCCGTCAGCTAACTATGGCTACACCTTC. Its protein product is CASSPFGPSANYGYTF.

V gene TRBV15 combines with J gene TRBJ2-5; D is perhaps TRBD2 (6 bases). Between the trimmed V and J ends, which lost 0 bases and 5 bases, there was a span of 10 bases. The CDR3 consists of 14 residues. Germline V gene sequence: CDR1 LNHNV, CDR2 YYDKDF (reference sequence). In DNA form, the CDR3 reads TGTGCCACCAGCAGAGATCGGGGGAAGGAGACCCAGTACTTC. Its protein product is CATSRDRGKETQYF.

This clonotype appeared a few times. This chain joins TRBV3-1 and TRBJ1-2; 8 bases map to TRBD1. J gave up 2 bases and V 3 bases, and 2 bases lay outside the gene matches. CDR1 is LGHDT, CDR2 YNNKEL, per germline (reference sequence). The CDR3 is 14 amino acids. CDR3 protein: CASSQGDRNYGYTF. In DNA, the CDR3 is TGTGCCAGCAGCCAGGGGGACAGGAACTATGGCTACACCTTC.

Details on this clonotype: A much larger clone lies a single base off, so this may be a read error. The chain links TRBV5-1 to TRBJ2-1; a possible D gene is TRBD1 (5 bases). The V end lost 0 bases, the J end lost 10 bases, and 14 bases lay between the germline ends. This CDR3 has 14 amino acids. The V gene's germline CDR1 is SGHRS and CDR2 YFSETQ. The CDR3 here is CASSLVTGQDEQFF. The DNA of the CDR3 is TGCGCCAGCAGCTTGGTTACAGGTCAAGACGAGCAGTTCTTC.

This clonotype was seen ten or more times. This rearrangement joins TRBV29-1 to TRBJ2-2; unclear D gene. The CDR3 totals 13 residues. Trimming shortened V by 4 bases and J by 3 bases, and 9 bases separated the two germline ends. Looked up from germline, CDR1 is SQVTM and CDR2 is ANQGSEA. The CDR3 DNA reads TGCAGCGTTGTGCAGCAGTACACCGGGGAGCTGTTTTTT. Translated: CSVVQQYTGELFF.

The rearrangement uses TRBV20-1 and TRBJ2-1; D is possibly TRBD1 (7 bases). Germline assignment: CDR1 DFQATT and CDR2 SNEGSKA (reference sequence). The CDR3 has 17 amino acids. V was cut by 3 bases and J by 7 bases, with 25 bases left in between. CDR3 residues: CSASGKTGDRAGNEQFF. CDR3 DNA sequence: TGCAGTGCTAGTGGGAAAACAGGGGACCGGGCGGGGAATGAGCAGTTCTTC.

The sample holds a few counts of this clonotype. The CDR3 nucleotides are TGTGCCAGCAGTTACTCGGGTCAGCCCCAGCATTTT. Translation: CASSYSGQPQHF. The gene calls are TRBV6-6 and TRBJ1-5; D gene unclear. V lost 0 bases, J lost 6 bases, and 3 bases lay in between. The CDR3 length is 12 residues. Germline V gives CDR1 MNHNY, CDR2 SVGAGI (reference sequence).

This chain joins TRBV20-1 and TRBJ2-7, with D possibly matching TRBD1 (5 bases). Germline CDR1 and CDR2: DFQATT and SNEGSKA (reference sequence). The CDR3 is 12 amino acids. V was pared by 4 bases and J by 1 base, with 8 bases between. CDR3 region: CSAMDTSYEQYF. The CDR3 DNA reads TGCAGTGCTATGGACACTTCCTACGAGCAGTACTTC.

The DNA for the CDR3 is TGTGCCAGCAGAATAAGCGGGAGGGCGGGGACGCAGTATTTT. Its translation is CASRISGRAGTQYF. V gene TRBV12-3 or TRBV12-4 combines with J gene TRBJ2-3; 10 bases line up with TRBD2. The ends lost 6 bases at V and 9 bases at J; junction bases unmatched: 9. This CDR3 is built from 14 residues.

This chain links TRBV28 with TRBJ2-6; 9 bases are shared with TRBD1. This CDR3 spans 18 amino acids. The germline V gene encodes CDR1 MDHEN and CDR2 SYDVKM. The V and J ends lost 5 bases and 0 bases, in that order; junction bases with no gene match: 8. In DNA form, the CDR3 reads TGTGCCAGCAGTCCGGCCGGGACAGGGTACTCTGGGGCCAACGTCCTGACTTTC. Protein sequence: CASSPAGTGYSGANVLTF.

This clonotype turned up a few times. The chain uses TRBV10-3 and TRBJ1-2; D unclear. The V gene lost 3 bases and the J gene lost 6 bases, with 14 bases spanning the gap. The CDR3 has 14 residues. The V gene's germline CDR1 is ENHRY and CDR2 SYGVKD. The CDR3 loop is CAISDMEGTDGYTF. CDR3 DNA sequence: TGTGCCATCAGTGATATGGAGGGTACGGATGGCTACACCTTC.

This clonotype has a handful of counts. This rearrangement joins TRBV11-2 to TRBJ1-4; D gene unclear. The germline V gene encodes CDR1 SGHAT and CDR2 FQNNGV. This CDR3 spans 16 amino acids. Trimming took off 2 bases at V and 4 bases at J, with 14 bases between the two ends. CDR3 loop: CASSLSLGPLNEKLFF. CDR3 nucleotides: TGTGCCAGCAGCTTAAGCCTGGGTCCGCTTAATGAAAAACTGTTTTTT. Based on the CDR3 plus reference TRBV11-2 and TRBJ1-4, the full variable domain is EAGVAQSPRYKIIEKRQSVAFWCNPISGHATLYWYQQILGQGPKLLIQFQNNGVVDDSQLPKDRFSAERLKGVDSTLKIQPAKLEDSAVYLCASSLSLGPLNEKLFFGSGTQLSVL.

This clonotype was recorded a few times. This chain links TRBV5-1 with TRBJ2-2, with a weak D call TRBD2 (6 bases). The CDR3 contains 14 residues. The germline gives CDR1 SGHRS, CDR2 YFSETQ. The ends were cut back, 6 bases at V and 3 bases at J, with 12 bases in the middle. Written as DNA, the CDR3 is TGCGCCAGCATGGAGGGGACGCACACCGGGGAGCTGTTTTTT. Its translation: CASMEGTHTGELFF.

The V and J genes are TRBV11-3 and TRBJ2-2, with no clear D. The germline gives CDR1 SGHNT, CDR2 YENEEA. The CDR3 loop spans 16 amino acids. V was cut by 1 base and J by 1 base, with 10 bases left in between. In nucleotides, the CDR3 is TGTGCCAGCAGCTTAGTTAGTCAGCGGAACACCGGGGAGCTGTTTTTT. Translation: CASSLVSQRNTGELFF.

This clonotype was counted between two and nine times. The rearrangement joins TRBV24-1 to TRBJ2-1, with D possibly called TRBD1 or TRBD2 (5 bases each). The V gene's germline CDR1 is KGHDR and CDR2 SFDVKD. This CDR3 region has 14 residues. V dropped 6 bases and J dropped 8 bases, with 16 bases sitting between them. CDR3 region: CATSKRDGVHEQFF. In nucleotides, the CDR3 is TGTGCCACCAGTAAGAGGGACGGTGTCCATGAGCAGTTCTTC.

The chain carries TRBV12-3 or TRBV12-4 and TRBJ2-2, with D hard to call. The CDR3 is made up of 15 amino acids. V lost 2 bases, J lost 5 bases, and 12 bases lay in between. CDR3 DNA: TGTGCCAGCAGTTTATGGCAACAACGTACCGGGGAGCTGTTTTTT. It yields the protein CASSLWQQRTGELFF.

The V call is TRBV14, the J call TRBJ2-1; 11 nucleotides match TRBD2. V dropped 1 base and J dropped 5; count of bases not matched to a gene: 13. CDR3 size: 19 residues. Germline lookup yields CDR1 SGHDN and CDR2 FVKESK. CDR3 region: CASSQAPLAGGPRDNEQFF. CDR3 coding DNA: TGTGCCAGCAGCCAAGCACCATTAGCGGGAGGGCCCCGTGACAATGAGCAGTTCTTC.

In its sample, this clonotype was seen many times. This chain uses TRBV12-3 or TRBV12-4 with TRBJ2-1; TRBD1 matches at 10 bases. This CDR3 is 15 amino acids long. Trimming cost V 4 bases and J 0 bases; bases outside gene matches: 0. CDR3 in DNA: TGTGCCAGCAGTTGGGACAGGGGCTCCTACAATGAGCAGTTCTTC. It translates to CASSWDRGSYNEQFF.

This clonotype was picked up a small number of times. V is TRBV20-1 and J is TRBJ2-2; unclear D gene. The V and J ends lost 6 bases and 0 bases respectively, with 14 bases between them. The CDR3 covers 15 residues. Germline V gene data show CDR1 as DFQATT and CDR2 as SNEGSKA (reference sequence). CDR3 region: CSAPRFGSNTGELFF. The CDR3 coding sequence is TGCAGTGCGCCGCGTTTCGGCTCGAACACCGGGGAGCTGTTTTTT.

The sample holds a few counts of this clonotype. The rearrangement uses TRBV7-8 and TRBJ1-2, with 8 bases aligning to TRBD1. The ends lost 4 bases at V and 5 bases at J; junction bases unmatched: 3. Looked up from germline, CDR1 is SGHVS and CDR2 is FQNEAQ. The CDR3 loop spans 13 amino acids. CDR3 nucleotides: TGTGCCAGCAGCTCAGGGGGCGAATATGGCTACACCTTC. Encoded protein: CASSSGGEYGYTF.

Only a few counts were recorded for this clonotype. The CDR3 region has the DNA TGCGCCAGCAGCATACGACAAGGAAGGGAGACCCAGTACTTC. This translates into CASSIRQGRETQYF. This rearrangement joins TRBV5-1 to TRBJ2-5; D uncertain. This CDR3 region has 14 residues. CDR1 SGHRS and CDR2 YFSETQ come from the germline V gene. Between the trimmed V and J ends, which lost 4 bases and 5 bases, there was a span of 15 bases. Full variable domain (outside the CDR3, taken from reference TRBV5-1 and TRBJ2-5): KAGVTQTPRYLIKTRGQQVTLSCSPISGHRSVSWYQQTPGQGLQFLFEYFSETQRNKGNFPGRFSGRQFSNSRSEMNVSTLELGDSALYLCASSIRQGRETQYFGPGTRLLVL.

This clonotype appeared a few times. The rearrangement joins TRBV10-3 to TRBJ2-5; 12 bases line up with TRBD2. The germline CDR1 and CDR2 sequences are ENHRY and SYGVKD. With V trimmed by 10 bases and J by 4 bases, 4 bases remained unmatched. The CDR3 runs to 13 residues. CDR3 in DNA: TGTGCCACCCAGACTAGCGGGGGAGAGACCCAGTACTTC. As protein: CATQTSGGETQYF.

This clonotype was counted between two and nine times. The rearrangement uses TRBV11-1 and TRBJ2-1; TRBD2 matches at 9 bases. Trimming at V came to 6 bases and at J to 0 bases, leaving 12 bases not matched to a gene. The CDR3 sequence is 18 residues long. Per the germline V gene, CDR1 is SGHAT and CDR2 is FQDESV (reference sequence). CDR3 sequence (DNA): TGTGCCAGCAGACGGGGACTAGCCGACGTACGCTCCTACAATGAGCAGTTCTTC. This gives the protein CASRRGLADVRSYNEQFF.

The J gene is TRBJ2-7, the V gene TRBV3-1; D remains unclear. Trimming left V 1 base short and J 0 bases short, with 10 bases between. CDR3 length: 15 residues. In germline, CDR1 is LGHDT, CDR2 YNNKEL (reference sequence). CDR3 nucleotides: TGTGCCAGCAGCCAAGCCACATCACCCTCCTACGAGCAGTACTTC. Residues: CASSQATSPSYEQYF.

This clonotype was detected a few times. The rearrangement joins TRBV7-9 to TRBJ1-1, with D possibly being TRBD1 (5 bases). The CDR3 covers 13 residues. Trimming shortened V by 4 bases and J by 9 bases, and 15 bases separated the two germline ends. Germline CDR1 reads SEHNR; CDR2 reads FQNEAQ (reference sequence). The CDR3, as DNA: TGTGCCAGCAGCTCCACGGGACTAAATAAAGCTTTCTTT. Its protein product is CASSSTGLNKAFF.

This clonotype came up a few times. V usage is TRBV5-1 and J usage is TRBJ2-2; 7 nucleotides align to TRBD2. Trimming at V came to 4 bases and at J to 2 bases, leaving 8 bases not matched to a gene. The CDR3 sequence is 16 residues long. Germline lookup yields CDR1 SGHRS and CDR2 YFSETQ. CDR3 loop: CASSLTSLSNTGELFF. Here the CDR3 DNA reads TGCGCCAGCAGCCTGACTAGCCTGAGTAACACCGGGGAGCTGTTTTTT.

This clonotype appeared a few times. The chain links TRBV12-3 or TRBV12-4 to TRBJ2-5; perhaps TRBD2 as D (7 bases). The V end lost 6 bases, the J end lost 1 base, and 15 bases lay between the germline ends. The CDR3 runs to 15 residues. In DNA, the CDR3 is TGTGCCAGCAGCCCAGCGGGACATAGCCAAGAGACCCAGTACTTC. It encodes CASSPAGHSQETQYF.

The chain is built from TRBV28 and TRBJ1-2; 7 bases are a match to TRBD1. Germline assignment: CDR1 MDHEN and CDR2 SYDVKM. Unmatched junction bases numbered 4, after V lost 3 bases and J lost 6 bases. CDR3 length: 13 amino acids. This CDR3 is CASSLDRIDGYTF. CDR3 bases: TGTGCCAGCAGTTTGGACAGGATAGATGGCTACACCTTC.